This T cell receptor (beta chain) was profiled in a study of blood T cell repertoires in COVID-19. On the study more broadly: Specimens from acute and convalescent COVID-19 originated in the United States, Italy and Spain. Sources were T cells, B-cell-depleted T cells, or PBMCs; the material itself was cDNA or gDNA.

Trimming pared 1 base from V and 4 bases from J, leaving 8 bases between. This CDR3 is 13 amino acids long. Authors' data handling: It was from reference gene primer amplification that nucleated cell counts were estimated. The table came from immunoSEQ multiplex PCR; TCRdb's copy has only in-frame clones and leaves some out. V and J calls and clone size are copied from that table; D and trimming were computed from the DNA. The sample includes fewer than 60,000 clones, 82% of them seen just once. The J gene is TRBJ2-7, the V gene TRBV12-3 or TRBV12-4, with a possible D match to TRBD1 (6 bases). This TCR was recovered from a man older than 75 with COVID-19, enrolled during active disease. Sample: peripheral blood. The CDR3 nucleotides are TGTGCCAGCAGTTTAGTAGGGGGATACGAGCAGTACTTC. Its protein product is CASSLVGGYEQYF.